This TCR beta chain was retrieved from a study of blood T cells in healthy people across ages. Study summary: About one barcoded beta molecule per two T cells came from capture by template switching.

A note on this clonotype: Its specificity is unknown.

Broader study findings: Diversity estimates drawn from one million T cells were deemed underestimates. Relative to aged donors, long-lived donors carried more naive CD4+ cells and displayed higher diversity.

Alongside a J-beta primer mix, a sample-barcoded 5' primer served in a second PCR lasting roughly 6 to 11 cycles. TCRdb re-called the 5' RACE reads with MiXCR, one entry per CDR3 protein. The table has over 600,000 distinct CDR3 sequences, around 21% seen once; the top ten hold roughly 3.9%. What was sequenced was blood. The sequence derives from a man in his sixties or seventies in good health.

The CDR3 sequence: CASSLKSGGRTFF. CDR3 DNA: TGTGCCAGCAGCTTAAAGTCAGGGGGTAGGACTTTCTTT. This chain uses TRBV7-2 with TRBJ1-1, with 7 nucleotides matching TRBD1. The CDR3 is made up of 13 amino acids. CDR1 and CDR2 from the germline V gene are SGHTA and FQGNSA. V dropped 2 bases and J dropped 12; count of bases not matched to a gene: 9. The full variable domain, completed using reference TRBV7-2 and TRBJ1-1, is GAGVSQSPSNKVTEKGKDVELRCDPISGHTALYWYRQSLGQGLEFLIYFQGNSAPDKSGLPSDRFSAERTGGSVSTLTIQRTQQEDSAVYLCASSLKSGGRTFFGQGTRLTVV.